This TCR beta chain was retrieved from a study of CD8+ T cells in alopecia areata. The V and J ends lost 5 bases and 2 bases respectively, with 19 bases between them. The CDR3 runs to 17 residues. Germline CDR1 is MNHGY and CDR2 is SAAAGT. In each case, RNA was isolated and then reverse transcribed into cDNA as the sequencing template. Repertoires were generated with immunoSEQ multiplex PCR, while TCRdb's copy carries only in-frame clones and drops some. The profile shows tens of thousands of clones, approximately 60% of them singletons. Regarding the study as a whole: Patients showed less clear TCR sequence sharing than mice, possibly partly because of HLA diversity.

CD4+ cells of roughly five patients were further sorted as CD25+CD127-. To note about this clone: Its target is not known.

The sample consisted of CD4+ Tregs sorted from blood. The sequence derives from a human donor with alopecia areata. This chain connects TRBV6-8 to TRBJ1-5, with D unresolved. CDR3 DNA sequence: TGTGCCAGCAGTCTTCCCCGGGGAGAGGGCGGCAATCAGCCCCAGCATTTT. As protein: CASSLPRGEGGNQPQHF.